This TCR beta chain was recovered during a study of blood T cell repertoires in COVID-19. This CDR3 comprises 15 residues. The ends were cut back, 4 bases at V and 10 bases at J, with 17 bases in the middle. CDR1 and CDR2 (germline): MGHRA, YSYEKL. Some clones are missing from TCRdb's copy, which holds only in-frame ones; the method was immunoSEQ multiplex PCR. The table records approximately 270,000 clones, around 90% of them present only once. Specimen: peripheral blood. The chain couples TRBV4-1 to TRBJ1-6; unclear D gene. The sequence was obtained from a man in his forties or fifties with acute or convalescent COVID-19. CDR3 protein: CASSPSGAEVSPLHF. The CDR3 bases are TGCGCCAGCAGCCCGAGCGGCGCCGAGGTCTCACCCCTCCACTTT.